The 12 T cell receptor beta chains below all came from one sample that was sequenced in a study of blood T cell repertoires in COVID-19. Here immunoSEQ multiplex PCR was the method, and the copy in TCRdb shows in-frame clones only, minus some. The table includes roughly 160,000 clones, around 81% detected once. Sequenced material: peripheral blood. These TCRs come from a woman of 80 years or more with COVID-19, enrolled during active disease.

The rearrangement joins TRBV18 to TRBJ2-7; 7 nucleotides match TRBD1. V trimming: 3 bases; J trimming: 6 bases; junction bases outside the gene matches: 5. Germline V gene sequence: CDR1 KGHSH, CDR2 LQKENI. The CDR3 contains 13 residues. CDR3 sequence: CASSPGQRPEQYF. In DNA, the CDR3 is TGTGCCAGCTCACCGGGACAGCGTCCCGAGCAGTACTTC.

The chain recombines TRBV20-1 with TRBJ2-5; 9 nucleotides align to TRBD2. J was trimmed by 4 bases and V by 6 bases; bases with no gene match: 18. The CDR3 extends over 17 amino acids. CDR1 and CDR2 (germline): DFQATT, SNEGSKA (reference sequence). The CDR3 DNA sequence: TGCAGTGCGAGTGCCCTGGGTAGCGGGAGACGGGGAGAGACCCAGTACTTC. Translation gives CSASALGSGRRGETQYF.

The chain recombines TRBV9 with TRBJ1-3, with 9 bases aligning to TRBD1. V was pared by 0 bases and J by 4 bases, with 5 bases of the junction left unmatched. The germline V gene has CDR1 SGDLS and CDR2 YYNGEE. This CDR3 has 16 amino acids. The CDR3, as DNA: TGTGCCAGCAGCGTAGGGTGGACAGGGGTGGGAAACACCATATATTTT. Encoded protein: CASSVGWTGVGNTIYF.

The chain uses TRBV6-5 and TRBJ1-2; unclear D gene. Germline-derived CDR1 and CDR2 are MNHEY and SVGAGI. The CDR3 has 12 amino acids. The V end lost 7 bases, the J end lost 4 bases, and 10 bases lay between the germline ends. In DNA, the CDR3 is TGTGCCAGCACTGGCCAGTCCTATGGCTACACCTTC. Its translation is CASTGQSYGYTF.

On this clone itself: Additional DNA sequences in this sample encode the identical CDR3. CDR3 coding DNA: TGTGCCAGCAGTGGAGGGAACACTGAAGCTTTCTTT. It is translated as CASSGGNTEAFF. The V gene is TRBV2, the J gene TRBJ1-1; D not certain. This CDR3 is built from 12 residues. Trimming pared 4 bases from V and 1 base from J, leaving 4 bases between. Germline CDR1 is SNHLY and CDR2 is FYNNEI.

This chain uses TRBV2 with TRBJ2-7; TRBD2 matches at 9 bases. Germline V gene data show CDR1 as SNHLY and CDR2 as FYNNEI. V dropped 4 bases and J dropped 9; count of bases not matched to a gene: 13. The CDR3 spans 15 residues. The CDR3 sequence: CASSVGPSGARGQYF. Written as DNA, the CDR3 is TGTGCCAGCAGTGTTGGCCCTAGCGGGGCGCGGGGGCAGTACTTC.

V and J are TRBV5-1 and TRBJ2-2; 12 nucleotides match TRBD2. CDR1 and CDR2 (germline): SGHRS, YFSETQ. The CDR3 totals 17 residues. Trimming took 4 bases from V and 3 from J; bases not matched to a gene: 7. CDR3 residues: CASSIGLAGLYTGELFF. The DNA for the CDR3 is TGCGCCAGCAGCATAGGACTAGCGGGACTCTACACCGGGGAGCTGTTTTTT.

Comment on this clone: Other DNA sequences in the sample encode the same CDR3. The chain carries TRBV11-2 and TRBJ2-3; D unresolved. With 2 bases removed from V and 0 bases from J, the gap between germline ends came to 6 bases. This CDR3 comprises 14 residues. Germline V gene data show CDR1 as SGHAT and CDR2 as FQNNGV. This CDR3 reads CASSLSLSTDTQYF. The DNA for the CDR3 is TGTGCCAGCAGCTTATCTCTAAGCACAGATACGCAGTATTTT.

About this clone: One junction end disagrees with the germline gene, perhaps due to a read error. The chain uses TRBV7-7 and TRBJ2-5; 8 bases line up with TRBD2. The CDR3 extends over 16 amino acids. Germline V gene sequence: CDR1 SSHAT, CDR2 FNYEAQ (reference sequence). In DNA form, the CDR3 reads TGTGCTAGCAGCCCACCCGGGGGGGGAAGACAAGAGACCCAGTACTTC. It codes for CASSPPGGGRQETQYF.

The genes are TRBV3-1 (or the pseudogene TRBV3-2) and TRBJ1-1, with 7 bases identical to TRBD1. The CDR3 totals 14 residues. Germline V CDR1 and CDR2: LGHDT, YNNKEL (reference sequence). Unmatched junction bases numbered 8, after V lost 6 bases and J lost 4 bases. The CDR3 loop reads CASSRGLGGTEAFF. Here the CDR3 DNA reads TGTGCCAGCAGTAGGGGGCTAGGGGGCACTGAAGCTTTCTTT.

This clone has more than one count but fewer than ten. The genes are TRBV5-1 and TRBJ1-5; D is unclear. The CDR3 is 13 residues long. The germline V gene encodes CDR1 SGHRS and CDR2 YFSETQ. V gave up 1 base and J gave up 4 bases, with 6 bases separating them. Here the CDR3 DNA reads TGCGCCAGCAGCTTGAACGGGAATCAGCCCCAGCATTTT. This encodes CASSLNGNQPQHF.

This clone was detected only a few times. CDR3 sequence reads: CASRARTGSTGELFF. The CDR3 bases are TGTGCCAGCAGGGCCAGGACAGGAAGCACCGGGGAGCTGTTTTTT. The V call is TRBV2, the J call TRBJ2-2, with 7 bases lining up with TRBD1. This CDR3 spans 15 amino acids. In germline, CDR1 is SNHLY, CDR2 FYNNEI. Trimming at V came to 6 bases and at J to 4 bases, leaving 8 bases not matched to a gene.